These 11 T cell receptor beta chains came from one sample sequenced in a study of T cells in Graves' hyperthyroidism and ophthalmopathy. There were TCR beta CDR3 regions amplified from RNA transcripts. Primed by the HTBI set, a first-round RT-PCR was run on the TCR CDR3. MiXCR, run by TCRdb on the multiplex PCR reads, gives a single entry per CDR3 protein. The sample records almost 600,000 distinct CDR3 sequences, more than 45% being singletons. The sequencing sample was made of peripheral blood or thyroid tissue (not recorded which). Receptor source: a woman between 18 and 29 years old with Graves' hyperthyroidism.

A few counts support this clonotype. The chain carries TRBV20-1 and TRBJ2-7, with D possibly matching TRBD1 (5 bases). The germline gives CDR1 DFQATT, CDR2 SNEGSKA (reference sequence). V lost 5 bases and J 5 bases, leaving 7 bases between the germline ends. The CDR3 is 10 amino acids. CDR3 in amino acids: CSAEGDEQYF. CDR3 coding DNA: TGCAGTGCTGAAGGGGACGAGCAGTACTTC.

This chain connects TRBV4-1 to TRBJ1-5; D is uncertain. This CDR3 spans 13 amino acids. Germline loops: CDR1 MGHRA, CDR2 YSYEKL. Trimming took 4 bases from V and 1 from J, leaving 5 bases between them. The CDR3 sequence is CASSRQSNQPQHF. The CDR3 coding sequence is TGCGCCAGCAGCCGACAAAGCAATCAGCCCCAGCATTTT.

As to this clonotype: A read error is possible here, since a much larger clone lies one base away. The V call is TRBV9, the J call TRBJ2-5; TRBD2 might be the D (5 bases). The CDR3 runs to 13 residues. CDR1 SGDLS and CDR2 YYNGEE come from the germline V gene. The CDR3 nucleotides read TGTGCCGGCAGCGTAGCGATTTGGGAGACCCAGTACTTC. Protein sequence: CAGSVAIWETQYF.

This clonotype was found many times. This chain uses TRBV7-3 with TRBJ1-1; no firm D call. Germline CDR1 reads SGHTA; CDR2 reads FQGTGA. The CDR3 has 13 amino acids. V shed 5 bases and J shed 1 base, with 8 bases lying between them. CDR3 region: CASSQGGNTEAFF. The DNA of the CDR3 is TGTGCCAGCAGCCAAGGAGGGAACACTGAAGCTTTCTTT. The full variable domain, rest sourced from reference TRBV7-3 and TRBJ1-1, is GAGVSQTPSNKVTEKGKYVELRCDPISGHTALYWYRQSLGQGPEFLIYFQGTGAADDSGLPNDRFFAVRPEGSVSTLKIQRTERGDSAVYLCASSQGGNTEAFFGQGTRLTVV.

V usage is TRBV20-1 and J usage is TRBJ2-7; TRBD2 agrees at 12 bases. Germline loops: CDR1 DFQATT, CDR2 SNEGSKA (reference sequence). The CDR3 covers 15 residues. V was pared by 2 bases and J by 6 bases, with 8 bases of the junction left unmatched. The CDR3 protein is CSARRTSGTRAEQYF. CDR3 coding DNA: TGCAGTGCTAGACGGACTAGCGGGACAAGGGCCGAGCAGTACTTC.

The chain is built from TRBV11-3 and TRBJ1-3; D uncertain. Germline CDR1 and CDR2: SGHNT and YENEEA. Trimming left V 8 bases short and J 0 bases short, with 14 bases between. The CDR3 has 15 residues. The CDR3 loop is CASSPQTPSGNTIYF. CDR3 DNA: TGTGCCAGCTCACCACAAACACCCTCTGGAAACACCATATATTTT.

A note on this clonotype: The junction and the germline gene differ at one end; a read error may be behind it. The chain combines TRBV29-1 with TRBJ2-7, with D unresolved. CDR1 and CDR2 (germline): SQVTM, ANQGSEA. CDR3 length equals 11 residues. CDR3 protein: CGVGNYVEQYF. CDR3 bases: TGCGGCGTGGGGAACTACGTCGAGCAGTACTTC.

The V gene is TRBV7-2, the J gene TRBJ1-1, with D possibly being TRBD1 (6 bases). Deletions cut 5 bases from V and 4 bases from J, with 14 bases between. Germline V CDR1 and CDR2: SGHTA, FQGNSA. This CDR3 comprises 14 residues. The CDR3 nucleotides read TGTGCCAGCAGCCCGCGGGGGCGCGCCACTGAAGCTTTCTTT. Residues: CASSPRGRATEAFF.

This clonotype was counted at least ten times. The rearrangement links TRBV29-1 to TRBJ1-1, with D unresolved. The germline gives CDR1 SQVTM, CDR2 ANQGSEA. Trimming stripped 4 bases from V and 1 base from J, with 7 bases between. The CDR3 runs to 12 residues. CDR3 loop: CSVGDENTEAFF. The CDR3 nucleotides read TGCAGCGTTGGTGACGAGAACACTGAAGCTTTCTTT.

This clonotype was counted many times. The chain combines TRBV6-2 or TRBV6-3 with TRBJ1-2; a possible D gene is TRBD1 (5 bases). This CDR3 has 14 residues. The germline gives CDR1 MNHEY, CDR2 SVGEGT. Trimming pared 1 base from V and 2 bases from J, leaving 8 bases between. CDR3 amino acids: CASSYLGRNYGYTF. The CDR3, as DNA: TGTGCCAGCAGTTACTTGGGACGGAACTATGGCTACACCTTC.

The chain has TRBV24-1 and TRBJ2-3; the match to TRBD2 covers 7 bases. There are 16 residues in the CDR3. Unmatched junction bases numbered 6, after V lost 0 bases and J lost 4 bases. Germline CDR1 is KGHDR and CDR2 is SFDVKD. The CDR3 nucleotides read TGTGCCACCAGTGATTTGAGGACTAGTGATTCAGATACGCAGTATTTT. Translated: CATSDLRTSDSDTQYF.